This TCR beta chain was obtained from a study of T cell responses to AZD1222 COVID-19 vaccine. Trimming left V 2 bases short and J 0 bases short, with 7 bases between. This CDR3 is built from 14 residues. The V gene's germline CDR1 is MDHEN and CDR2 SYDVKM. In this sample, this clone turned up a few times. The antigen is not known. Data came from immunoSEQ multiplex PCR; TCRdb stores just in-frame clones and leaves some out. The table shows about 150,000 clones, with around 93% occurring only once. Study observations and caveats: The study sampled repertoires only after the peak T cell response.

The receptor was isolated from an adult who received the AZD1222 COVID-19 vaccine. The chain is built from TRBV28 and TRBJ1-2; D uncertain. This sample comprised peripheral blood, obtained 28 days after the second AZD1222 dose. CDR3 nucleotides: TGTGCCAGCAGTTTAAATGGGGCTAACTATGGCTACACCTTC. Translating gives CASSLNGANYGYTF.